A selection of T cell receptor beta chains follows, all from one sample in a study of blood T cells in healthy people across ages. TCRdb independently ran MiXCR on the 5' RACE reads; one entry per CDR3 protein. The table records just over 1 million distinct CDR3 sequences, 35% to 55% of them present only once. The sequenced material came from blood. The receptors stem from a woman aged 55-70 years in good health. CDR3s include the opening cysteine and the closing phenylalanine or tryptophan. Each record gives: CDR3 DNA, CDR3 protein, CDR3 length, D gene, V gene, J gene, clone size. The D gene is left open where the match is weak. Rows give clone size only sometimes, using once, few, many, or a class for an expanded clone.

CDR3 DNA: TGCGCCAGCAGCGTGGAGGAGGATTGGGGCTACACCTTC
CDR3 protein: CASSVEEDWGYTF
CDR3 length: 13
D gene: .
V gene: TRBV5-1
J gene: TRBJ1-2
clone size: .

CDR3 DNA: TGTGCCAGCAGCGTAGGTGGGACGCCGGCGGATGAGCAGTTCTTC
CDR3 protein: CASSVGGTPADEQFF
CDR3 length: 15
D gene: .
V gene: TRBV9
J gene: TRBJ2-1
clone size: many

CDR3 DNA: TGTGCCAGCAGCTTAGATTCGGCGGGAGGGACCTACGAGCAGTACTTC
CDR3 protein: CASSLDSAGGTYEQYF
CDR3 length: 16
D gene: TRBD2
V gene: TRBV7-9
J gene: TRBJ2-7
clone size: .

CDR3 DNA: TGTGCCAACAGCCCGGGACTAGCGGGACCAGATACGCAGTATTTT
CDR3 protein: CANSPGLAGPDTQYF
CDR3 length: 15
D gene: TRBD2
V gene: TRBV13
J gene: TRBJ2-3
clone size: .

CDR3 DNA: TGTGCCAGCAGCTCGGACAGAGATCAGCCCCAGCATTTT
CDR3 protein: CASSSDRDQPQHF
CDR3 length: 13
D gene: .
V gene: TRBV7-2
J gene: TRBJ1-5
clone size: .

CDR3 DNA: TGCAGCGTTATGGAGGGGCATCATGGCTACACCTTC
CDR3 protein: CSVMEGHHGYTF
CDR3 length: 12
D gene: .
V gene: TRBV29-1
J gene: TRBJ1-2
clone size: .

CDR3 DNA: TGTGCCATCAGTGAGTGGAGAGACGAGCAGTACTTC
CDR3 protein: CAISEWRDEQYF
CDR3 length: 12
D gene: .
V gene: TRBV10-3
J gene: TRBJ2-7
clone size: few

CDR3 DNA: TGCAGTGCTAGGAATGGACTAGGGTGGGTCGAGCAGTACTTC
CDR3 protein: CSARNGLGWVEQYF
CDR3 length: 14
D gene: TRBD2
V gene: TRBV20-1
J gene: TRBJ2-7
clone size: few

CDR3 DNA: TGTGCCAGCAGCTCCAGGTCTAATTCACCCCTCCACTTT
CDR3 protein: CASSSRSNSPLHF
CDR3 length: 13
D gene: .
V gene: TRBV5-4
J gene: TRBJ1-6
clone size: .

CDR3 DNA: TGTGCCAGCAGTCCTATACCGACCTACGAGCAGTACTTC
CDR3 protein: CASSPIPTYEQYF
CDR3 length: 13
D gene: .
V gene: TRBV28
J gene: TRBJ2-7
clone size: few

CDR3 DNA: TGCAGCGTTGTTCGGACAGGGGTGAATGAGCAGTTCTTC
CDR3 protein: CSVVRTGVNEQFF
CDR3 length: 13
D gene: TRBD1
V gene: TRBV29-1
J gene: TRBJ2-1
clone size: .

CDR3 DNA: TGCAGTGCTAGAGCCGCGGGAGGGGCCTACGAGCAGTACTTC
CDR3 protein: CSARAAGGAYEQYF
CDR3 length: 14
D gene: TRBD2
V gene: TRBV20-1
J gene: TRBJ2-7
clone size: many

CDR3 DNA: TGTGCCAGCAGCCAAGGAGCGGGAGGCAAGAATGAGCAGTTCTTC
CDR3 protein: CASSQGAGGKNEQFF
CDR3 length: 15
D gene: TRBD2
V gene: TRBV3-1
J gene: TRBJ2-1
clone size: .

CDR3 DNA: TGTGCCAGCAGTTACGAGGGGCGCGATGGCTACACCTTC
CDR3 protein: CASSYEGRDGYTF
CDR3 length: 13
D gene: .
V gene: TRBV6-5
J gene: TRBJ1-2
clone size: .

CDR3 DNA: TGCGCCAGCAGCCTACAGGGGGTTGATCAGCCCCAGCATTTT
CDR3 protein: CASSLQGVDQPQHF
CDR3 length: 14
D gene: TRBD1
V gene: TRBV5-1
J gene: TRBJ1-5
clone size: few

CDR3 DNA: TGTGCCAGCTCTGTTAGGAGGTGGGACGAGCAGTACTTC
CDR3 protein: CASSVRRWDEQYF
CDR3 length: 13
D gene: .
V gene: TRBV13
J gene: TRBJ2-7
clone size: .

CDR3 DNA: TGTGCCAGCAGCTCAACAGGGACTAGTAAGCAGTACTTC
CDR3 protein: CASSSTGTSKQYF
CDR3 length: 13
D gene: TRBD2
V gene: TRBV7-6
J gene: TRBJ2-5
clone size: .

CDR3 DNA: TGTGCCAGCAGCTTAGGACTAGCGGGAAAACAAGAGACCCAGTACTTC
CDR3 protein: CASSLGLAGKQETQYF
CDR3 length: 16
D gene: TRBD2
V gene: TRBV14
J gene: TRBJ2-5
clone size: .

CDR3 DNA: TGTGCCAGCAGTTTGCCTGGACAGGGAGGGACCCAGTACTTC
CDR3 protein: CASSLPGQGGTQYF
CDR3 length: 14
D gene: TRBD1
V gene: TRBV12-3/TRBV12-4
J gene: TRBJ2-5
clone size: once

CDR3 DNA: TGTGCCAGCAGCTGGACGGGGATGGCCGGGGAGCTGTTTTTT
CDR3 protein: CASSWTGMAGELFF
CDR3 length: 14
D gene: .
V gene: TRBV6-5
J gene: TRBJ2-2
clone size: .

CDR3 DNA: TGCAGTGCCACGACAACTAACTATGGCTACACCTTC
CDR3 protein: CSATTTNYGYTF
CDR3 length: 12
D gene: .
V gene: TRBV20-1
J gene: TRBJ1-2
clone size: .

CDR3 DNA: TGTGCCAGCAAAAACGCGGTCTTCACTGAAGCTTTCTTT
CDR3 protein: CASKNAVFTEAFF
CDR3 length: 13
D gene: .
V gene: TRBV6-2/TRBV6-3
J gene: TRBJ1-1
clone size: .

CDR3 DNA: TGTGCCAGCAGCTTACTTCCGACGGGCGAGCAGTACTTC
CDR3 protein: CASSLLPTGEQYF
CDR3 length: 13
D gene: .
V gene: TRBV7-2
J gene: TRBJ2-7
clone size: .

CDR3 DNA: TGTGCCAGCAGCTTAGCGTTCGGGGAGTCACCCCTCCACTTT
CDR3 protein: CASSLAFGESPLHF
CDR3 length: 14
D gene: .
V gene: TRBV7-2
J gene: TRBJ1-6
clone size: .

CDR3 DNA: TGCAGCGTTGAAGAGGGGGCCTTCGGCGTCAATGAGCAGTACTTC
CDR3 protein: CSVEEGAFGVNEQYF
CDR3 length: 15
D gene: .
V gene: TRBV29-1
J gene: TRBJ2-7
clone size: .

CDR3 DNA: TGTGCCAGCAGCCACCCGGACAGGGGGCTTTTCAATGAGCAGTTCTTC
CDR3 protein: CASSHPDRGLFNEQFF
CDR3 length: 16
D gene: TRBD1
V gene: TRBV4-2
J gene: TRBJ2-1
clone size: few

CDR3 DNA: TGTGCCAGTAGCTTAGGGACTAGCGGGACCACCCAAGAGACCCAGTACTTC
CDR3 protein: CASSLGTSGTTQETQYF
CDR3 length: 17
D gene: TRBD2
V gene: TRBV11-2
J gene: TRBJ2-5
clone size: few

CDR3 DNA: TGTGCCAGCAGGATGGGACCTCCGGAAGATACGCAGTATTTT
CDR3 protein: CASRMGPPEDTQYF
CDR3 length: 14
D gene: .
V gene: TRBV28
J gene: TRBJ2-3
clone size: .

CDR3 DNA: TGTGCCAGCAGTTTAAGGTCAGGGATAGATACGCAGTATTTT
CDR3 protein: CASSLRSGIDTQYF
CDR3 length: 14
D gene: .
V gene: TRBV27
J gene: TRBJ2-3
clone size: .

CDR3 DNA: TGTGCCAGCTCACCAGACGCGGGAGGGACAGATACGCAGTATTTT
CDR3 protein: CASSPDAGGTDTQYF
CDR3 length: 15
D gene: TRBD2
V gene: TRBV18
J gene: TRBJ2-3
clone size: few

CDR3 DNA: TGCGCCAGCAGCGAAGACAGGGTGGGTCGTTACGAGCAGTACTTC
CDR3 protein: CASSEDRVGRYEQYF
CDR3 length: 15
D gene: TRBD1
V gene: TRBV5-1
J gene: TRBJ2-7
clone size: .